The source of this T cell receptor beta chain is a study of human T cells and chemical hapten exposure (dated by TCRdb to the early 2020s). The study in broad terms: For sensitization, 2% DPC in acetone was applied to a roughly 2 cm by roughly 2 cm area of upper inner arm skin. The patient cohort, mostly female, included alopecia areata with under or over 50% scalp involvement, alopecia totalis and alopecia universalis. Patients additionally received weekly therapeutic DPC doses to the scalp throughout the roughly 24-week study period. Patch testing was performed on the upper back with Finn chambers containing 0.01% DPC, and the patch tests were scored after 6 days according to International Contact Dermatitis Research Group standards. Patient blood was sampled pre-sensitization (week 0) and at 2, 6 and about 24 weeks after DPC sensitization. In alopecia patients, the study followed how the peripheral blood TCR repertoire changed in vivo over primary and secondary sensitization to diphenylcyclopropenone (DPC), a hapten. Blood for TCR sequencing was provided by twenty-nine alopecia patients at one to four time points (pre-sensitization, 2, 6 and 24 weeks). Libraries were pooled for sequencing, and per-sample TCR yields varied mainly because of small differences in library volumes within the pool.

The junction shows trimming of 4 bases on V and 4 bases on J, and the gene matches do not reach 0 bases of it. CDR1 and CDR2, looked up from the germline V gene, are ENHRY and SYGVKD. The CDR3 sequence holds 13 residues, the cysteine and phenylalanine included. The entry retains the CDR3 DNA only, 39 bases that are in frame from base 1. The meaning of the sample's time point label: patch test 1, 2 weeks after DPC sensitization. This sample's treatment or condition label indicates: therapeutic diphenylcyclopropenone sensitization with weekly scalp DPC. At each patch-test visit, blood was drawn before the patch test was applied. Eligible patients were aged 18 to 70, diagnosed with alopecia, deemed suitable for DPC therapy, and excluded if pregnant. Total RNA was extracted from unfractionated whole blood collected in Tempus Blood RNA tubes. Summary of the overall study and its limitations: Expanded TCRs formed significantly more large CDR3 similarity clusters than pre-sensitization or healthy control sets, consistent with antigen-driven responses. Because every patient had alopecia, a presumed autoimmune disease, the patients' immune response might differ from that of healthy individuals. The number of TCRs above 1 in 1000 frequency did not change with DPC sensitization; there was no evidence of global repertoire structure alterations. After repeated subsampling, changes were observed in the strength of the expansion versus patch-test correlation and in the threshold at which the correlation became significant. Patch test score correlated positively with the number of PT1 expanded TCRs, reaching significance at thresholds 8, 16 and 32 but not at 4.

This clonotype showed up just a few times. Its binding antigen is unknown. No quality values exist for individual bases; no much larger clone is one base distant. Receptor amplification or capture employed RACE. The run used a NextSeq 500. During library preparation, unique molecular identifiers were attached to individual cDNA molecules so that TCRs could be counted quantitatively and reproducibly. Each blood RNA sample was used to sequence both TCR alpha and TCR beta chains. In the original analysis: A median of around 100,000 TCRs per sample was observed, with a range of 23,224 to 690,600. V, J and CDR3 annotation of the TCR reads was performed with the Decombinator software suite. For the PS versus PT1 abundance plots, all samples were subsampled to the same number of TCRs (28,000). Expanded TCRs were defined as absent before sensitization and observed at least eight times at the 2-week time point. Using fastp at Q25 and MiXCR, TCRdb reprocessed the public reads and kept productive beta chains. Rows with a matching CDR3 protein are joined into one entry that keeps the most common DNA and genes. None of the V and J calls come from the authors' own analysis; TCRdb made them. This sample is represented by a few hundred thousand distinct CDR3 sequences; roughly 5% of them were singletons. The ten largest clones represent approximately 2.3% of the sample.

The sequences come from whole blood, collected in connection with sensitization to the hapten diphenylcyclopropenone (DPC). This sequence was found in a woman between 45 and 60 years old with alopecia areata. Some clones in this sample may be carry-over from other donors' samples. Rearrangement joined TRBV10-3 to TRBJ2-2; 7 bases in between match TRBD1. The DNA sequence reads TGTGCCATCAGTGGGGACAGCACCGGGGAGCTGTTTTTT. It is translated as CAISGDSTGELFF.